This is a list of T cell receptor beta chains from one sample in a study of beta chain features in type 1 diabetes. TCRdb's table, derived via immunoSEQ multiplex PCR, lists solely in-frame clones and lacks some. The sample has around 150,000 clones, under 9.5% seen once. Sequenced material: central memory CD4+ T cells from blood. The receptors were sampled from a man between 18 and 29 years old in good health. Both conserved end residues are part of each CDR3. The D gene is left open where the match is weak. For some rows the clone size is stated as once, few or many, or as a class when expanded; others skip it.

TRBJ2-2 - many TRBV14 CASSQKGVVLNTGELFF TGTGCCAGCAGCCAAAAAGGGGTGGTCCTAAACACCGGGGAGCTGTTTTTT
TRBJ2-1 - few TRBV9 CASSPSAGTYNEQFF TGTGCCAGCAGCCCGAGTGCCGGGACCTACAATGAGCAGTTCTTC
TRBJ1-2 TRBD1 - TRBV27 CASSMGQFYGYTF TGTGCCAGCAGTATGGGACAGTTCTATGGCTACACCTTC
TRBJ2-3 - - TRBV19 CASSAGSPPTDTQYF TGTGCCAGTAGTGCAGGTTCTCCCCCCACAGATACGCAGTATTTT
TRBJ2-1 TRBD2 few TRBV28 CASSLGGGGYNEQFF TGTGCCAGCAGTTTAGGCGGGGGGGGCTACAATGAGCAGTTCTTC
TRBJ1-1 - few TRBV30 CAWSRQGEAFF TGTGCCTGGAGTCGGCAGGGCGAAGCTTTCTTT
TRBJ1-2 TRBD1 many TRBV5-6 CASRSGGTGNYGYTF TGTGCCAGCCGATCAGGGGGCACGGGGAACTATGGCTACACCTTC
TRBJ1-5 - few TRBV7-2 CASSIGGLGQPQHF TGTGCCAGCAGCATAGGGGGGCTCGGTCAGCCCCAGCATTTT
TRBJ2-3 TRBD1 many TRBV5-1 CASSWTGPTDTQYF TGCGCCAGCAGCTGGACAGGGCCTACAGATACGCAGTATTTT
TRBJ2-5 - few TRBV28 CASSFQYQETQYF TGTGCCAGCAGTTTTCAGTACCAAGAGACCCAGTACTTC
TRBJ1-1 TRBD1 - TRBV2 CASRQGQSVTEAFF TGTGCCAGCCGACAGGGACAGAGCGTTACTGAAGCTTTCTTT
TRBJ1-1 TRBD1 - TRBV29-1 CSVDTGQGPNTEAFF TGCAGCGTTGACACGGGACAGGGGCCGAACACTGAAGCTTTCTTT
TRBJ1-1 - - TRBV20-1 CSARTALKAFF TGCAGTGCTAGAACAGCACTGAAGGCTTTCTTT
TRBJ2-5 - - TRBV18 CASSPGHKETQYF TGTGCCAGCTCACCCGGACACAAAGAGACCCAGTACTTC
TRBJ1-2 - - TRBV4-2 CASRGDNSNYGYTF TGTGCCAGCAGAGGGGATAACTCCAACTATGGCTACACCTTC
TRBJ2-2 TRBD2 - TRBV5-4 CASRAGGNTGELFF TGTGCCAGCAGGGCGGGGGGAAACACCGGGGAGCTGTTTTTT
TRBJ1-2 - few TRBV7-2 CASSQARHDGYTF TGTGCCAGCAGCCAGGCGAGACACGATGGCTACACCTTC
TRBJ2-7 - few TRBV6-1 CASSGPTRLDEQYF TGTGCCAGCAGTGGGCCGACTAGGTTGGACGAGCAGTACTTC
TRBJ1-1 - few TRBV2 CASSVTTGSTEAFF TGTGCCAGCAGTGTGACAACGGGATCCACTGAAGCTTTCTTT
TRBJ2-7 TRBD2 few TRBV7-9 CASSLTTSVYEQYF TGTGCCAGCAGCTTAACCACTAGCGTCTACGAGCAGTACTTC
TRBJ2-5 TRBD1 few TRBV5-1 CASSKDRATQETQYF TGCGCCAGCAGCAAAGACAGGGCGACACAAGAGACCCAGTACTTC
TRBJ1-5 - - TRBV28 CASSFGGARQPQHF TGTGCCAGCAGTTTCGGGGGGGCGAGGCAGCCCCAGCATTTT
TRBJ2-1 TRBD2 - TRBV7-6 CASSHGLAPNEQFF TGTGCCAGCAGTCACGGACTAGCGCCGAATGAGCAGTTCTTC
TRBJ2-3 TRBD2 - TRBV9 CASSVSSGWGDTQYF TGTGCCAGCAGCGTCAGTAGCGGGTGGGGAGATACGCAGTATTTT
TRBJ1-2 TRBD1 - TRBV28 CASSSNTGTVYGYTF TGTGCCAGCAGTTCCAATACCGGGACAGTCTATGGCTACACCTTC
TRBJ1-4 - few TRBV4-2 CASSQEFRNEKLFF TGTGCCAGCAGCCAAGAGTTCAGGAATGAAAAACTGTTTTTT
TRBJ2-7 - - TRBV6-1 CASSKGQYEQYF TGTGCCAGCAGTAAGGGGCAGTACGAGCAGTACTTC
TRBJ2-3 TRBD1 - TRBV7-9 CASSPGGDRGPGDTQYF TGTGCCAGCAGCCCGGGGGGTGACAGGGGGCCTGGAGATACGCAGTATTTT
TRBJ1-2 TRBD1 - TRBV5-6 CASSVPGQALYGYTF TGTGCCAGCAGCGTTCCGGGACAGGCTCTCTATGGCTACACCTTC